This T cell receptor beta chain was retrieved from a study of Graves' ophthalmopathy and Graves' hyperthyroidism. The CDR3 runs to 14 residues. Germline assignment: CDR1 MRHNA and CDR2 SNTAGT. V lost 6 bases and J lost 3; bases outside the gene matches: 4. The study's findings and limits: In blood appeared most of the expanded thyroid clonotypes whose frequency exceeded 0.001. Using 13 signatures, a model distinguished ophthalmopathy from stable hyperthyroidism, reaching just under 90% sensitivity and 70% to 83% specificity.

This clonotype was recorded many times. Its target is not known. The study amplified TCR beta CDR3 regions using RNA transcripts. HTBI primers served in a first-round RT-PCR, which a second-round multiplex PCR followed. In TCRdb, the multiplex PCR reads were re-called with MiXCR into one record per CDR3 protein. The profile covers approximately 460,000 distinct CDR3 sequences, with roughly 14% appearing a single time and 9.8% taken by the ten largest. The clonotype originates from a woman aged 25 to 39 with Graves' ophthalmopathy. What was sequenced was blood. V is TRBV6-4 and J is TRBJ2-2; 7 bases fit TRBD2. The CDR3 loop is CASRGRADTGELFF. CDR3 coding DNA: TGTGCCAGCAGAGGGAGGGCCGACACCGGGGAGCTGTTTTTT.